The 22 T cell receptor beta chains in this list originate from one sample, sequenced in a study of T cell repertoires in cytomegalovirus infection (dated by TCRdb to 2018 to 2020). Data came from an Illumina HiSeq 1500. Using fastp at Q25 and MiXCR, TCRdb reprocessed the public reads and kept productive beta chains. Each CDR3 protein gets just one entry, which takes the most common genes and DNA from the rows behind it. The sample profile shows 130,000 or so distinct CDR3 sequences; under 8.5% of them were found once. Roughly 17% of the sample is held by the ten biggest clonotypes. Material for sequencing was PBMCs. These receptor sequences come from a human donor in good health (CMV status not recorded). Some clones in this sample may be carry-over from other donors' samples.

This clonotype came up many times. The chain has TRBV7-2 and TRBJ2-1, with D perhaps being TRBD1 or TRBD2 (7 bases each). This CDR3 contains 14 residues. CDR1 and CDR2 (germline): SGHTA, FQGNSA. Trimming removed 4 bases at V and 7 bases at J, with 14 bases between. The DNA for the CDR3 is TGTGCCAGCAGCTCAGGGGGGGGGAGGAATGAGCAGTTCTTC. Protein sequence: CASSSGGGRNEQFF.

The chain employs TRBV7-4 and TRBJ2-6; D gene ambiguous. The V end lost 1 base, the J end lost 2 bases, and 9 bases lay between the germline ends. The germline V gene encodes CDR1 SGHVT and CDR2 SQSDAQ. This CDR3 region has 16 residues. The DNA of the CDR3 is TGTGCCAGCAGCTTAGGATCCGAGACTGGGGCCAACGTCCTGACTTTC. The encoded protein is CASSLGSETGANVLTF.

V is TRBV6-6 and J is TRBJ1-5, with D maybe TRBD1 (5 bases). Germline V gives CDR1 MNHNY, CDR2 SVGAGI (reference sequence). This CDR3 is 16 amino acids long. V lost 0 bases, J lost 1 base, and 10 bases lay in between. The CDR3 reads CASSYSRGISNQPQHF. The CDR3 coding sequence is TGTGCCAGCAGTTACTCAAGGGGTATAAGCAATCAGCCCCAGCATTTT.

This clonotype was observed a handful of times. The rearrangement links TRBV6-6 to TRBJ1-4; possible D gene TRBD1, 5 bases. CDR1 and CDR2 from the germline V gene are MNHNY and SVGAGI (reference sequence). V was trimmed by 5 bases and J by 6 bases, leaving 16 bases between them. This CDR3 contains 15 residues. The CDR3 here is CASSRGTQRDEKLFF. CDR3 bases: TGTGCCAGCAGTCGTGGGACCCAGCGGGATGAAAAACTGTTTTTT.

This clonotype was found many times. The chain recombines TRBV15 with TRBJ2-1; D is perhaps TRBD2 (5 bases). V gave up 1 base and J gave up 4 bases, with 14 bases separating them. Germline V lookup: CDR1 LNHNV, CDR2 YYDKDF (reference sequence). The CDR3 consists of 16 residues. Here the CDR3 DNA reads TGTGCCACCAGCAGAGCGAAATGGACTGAGTACAATGAGCAGTTCTTC. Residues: CATSRAKWTEYNEQFF. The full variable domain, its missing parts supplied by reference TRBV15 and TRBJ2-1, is DAMVIQNPRYQVTQFGKPVTLSCSQTLNHNVMYWYQQKSSQAPKLLFHYYDKDFNNEADTPDNFQSRRPNTSFCFLDIRSPGLGDTAMYLCATSRAKWTEYNEQFFGPGTRLTVL.

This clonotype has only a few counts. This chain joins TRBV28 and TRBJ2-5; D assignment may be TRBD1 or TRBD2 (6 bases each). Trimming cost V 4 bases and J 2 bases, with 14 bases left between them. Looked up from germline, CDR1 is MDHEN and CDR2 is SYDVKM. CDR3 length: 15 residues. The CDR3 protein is CASSYRGGGQETQYF. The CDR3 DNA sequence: TGTGCCAGCAGTTACCGAGGAGGGGGGCAAGAGACCCAGTACTTC.

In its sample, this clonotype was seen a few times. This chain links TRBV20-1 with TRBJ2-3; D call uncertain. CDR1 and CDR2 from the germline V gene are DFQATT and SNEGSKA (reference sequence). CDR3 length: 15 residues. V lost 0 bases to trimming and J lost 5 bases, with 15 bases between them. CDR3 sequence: CSARDRVGPGDTQYF. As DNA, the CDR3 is TGCAGTGCTAGAGATCGAGTAGGCCCGGGAGATACGCAGTATTTT.

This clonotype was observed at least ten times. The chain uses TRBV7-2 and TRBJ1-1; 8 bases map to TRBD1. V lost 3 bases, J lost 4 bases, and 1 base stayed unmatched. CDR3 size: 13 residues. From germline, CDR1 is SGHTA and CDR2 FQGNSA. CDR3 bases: TGTGCCAGCAGCTTGGGGACAGGCACTGAAGCTTTCTTT. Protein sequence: CASSLGTGTEAFF.

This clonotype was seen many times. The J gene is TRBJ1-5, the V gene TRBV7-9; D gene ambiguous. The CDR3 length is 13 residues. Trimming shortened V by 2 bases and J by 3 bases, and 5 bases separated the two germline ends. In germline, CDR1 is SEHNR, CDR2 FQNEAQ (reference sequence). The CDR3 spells CASSLSYNQPQHF. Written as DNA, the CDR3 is TGTGCCAGCAGCTTAAGTTACAATCAGCCCCAGCATTTT.

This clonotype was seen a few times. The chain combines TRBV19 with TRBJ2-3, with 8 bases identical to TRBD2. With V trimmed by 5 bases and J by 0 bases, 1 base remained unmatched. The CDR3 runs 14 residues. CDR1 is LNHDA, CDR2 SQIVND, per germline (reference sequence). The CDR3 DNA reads TGTGCCAGTAGTCGGACTAGCAGCACAGATACGCAGTATTTT. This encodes CASSRTSSTDTQYF.

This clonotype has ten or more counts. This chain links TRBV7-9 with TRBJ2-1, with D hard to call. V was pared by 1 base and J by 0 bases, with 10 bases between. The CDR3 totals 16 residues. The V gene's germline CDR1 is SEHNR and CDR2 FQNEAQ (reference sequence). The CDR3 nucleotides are TGTGCCAGCAGCTTAGAAGGCCAGCGCTCCTACAATGAGCAGTTCTTC. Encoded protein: CASSLEGQRSYNEQFF.

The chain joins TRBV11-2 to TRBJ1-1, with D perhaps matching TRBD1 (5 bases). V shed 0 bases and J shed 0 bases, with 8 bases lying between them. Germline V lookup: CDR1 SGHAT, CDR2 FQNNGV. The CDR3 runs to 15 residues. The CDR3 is CASSLEGTVNTEAFF. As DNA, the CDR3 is TGTGCCAGCAGCTTAGAGGGGACGGTGAACACTGAAGCTTTCTTT.

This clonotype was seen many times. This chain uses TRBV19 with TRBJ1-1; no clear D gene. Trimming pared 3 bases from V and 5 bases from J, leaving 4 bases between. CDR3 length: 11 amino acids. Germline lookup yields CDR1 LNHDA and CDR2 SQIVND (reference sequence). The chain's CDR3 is CASSMETEAFF. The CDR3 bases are TGTGCCAGTAGTATGGAGACTGAAGCTTTCTTT. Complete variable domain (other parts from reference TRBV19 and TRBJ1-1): DGGITQSPKYLFRKEGQNVTLSCEQNLNHDAMYWYRQDPGQGLRLIYYSQIVNDFQKGDIAEGYSVSREKKESFPLTVTSAQKNPTAFYLCASSMETEAFFGQGTRLTVV.

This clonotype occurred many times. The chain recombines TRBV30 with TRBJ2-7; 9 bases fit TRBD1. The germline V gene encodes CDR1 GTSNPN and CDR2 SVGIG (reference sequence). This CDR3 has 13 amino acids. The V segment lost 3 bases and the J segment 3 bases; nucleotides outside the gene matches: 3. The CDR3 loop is CAWRVTGGYEQYF. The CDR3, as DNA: TGTGCCTGGAGGGTGACAGGGGGCTACGAGCAGTACTTC.

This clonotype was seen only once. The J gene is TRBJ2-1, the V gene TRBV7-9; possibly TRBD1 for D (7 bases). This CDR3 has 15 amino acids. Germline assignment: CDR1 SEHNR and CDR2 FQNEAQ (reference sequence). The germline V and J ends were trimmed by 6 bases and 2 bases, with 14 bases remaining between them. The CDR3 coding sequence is TGTGCCAGCAGTAGCAGCAGGGGGGCCTACAATGAGCAGTTCTTC. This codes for CASSSSRGAYNEQFF.

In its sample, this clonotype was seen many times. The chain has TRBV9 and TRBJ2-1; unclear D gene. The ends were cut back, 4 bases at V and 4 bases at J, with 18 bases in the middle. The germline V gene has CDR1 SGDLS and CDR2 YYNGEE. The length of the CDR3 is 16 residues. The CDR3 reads CASSPSDLGRYNEQFF. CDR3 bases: TGTGCCAGCAGCCCGAGTGATCTCGGCCGTTACAATGAGCAGTTCTTC.

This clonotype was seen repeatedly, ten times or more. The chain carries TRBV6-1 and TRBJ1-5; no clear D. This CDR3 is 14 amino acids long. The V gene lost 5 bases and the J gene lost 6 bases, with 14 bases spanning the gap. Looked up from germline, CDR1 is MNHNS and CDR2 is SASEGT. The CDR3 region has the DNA TGTGCCAGCAGTTTCGGCGGGTCAGGTCAGCCCCAGCATTTT. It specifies CASSFGGSGQPQHF.

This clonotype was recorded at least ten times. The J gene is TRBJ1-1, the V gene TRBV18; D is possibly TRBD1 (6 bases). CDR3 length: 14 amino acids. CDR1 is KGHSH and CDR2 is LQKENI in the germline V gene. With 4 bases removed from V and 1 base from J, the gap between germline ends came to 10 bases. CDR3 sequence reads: CASSQKGENTEAFF. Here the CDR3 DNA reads TGTGCCAGCTCACAAAAGGGGGAGAACACTGAAGCTTTCTTT.

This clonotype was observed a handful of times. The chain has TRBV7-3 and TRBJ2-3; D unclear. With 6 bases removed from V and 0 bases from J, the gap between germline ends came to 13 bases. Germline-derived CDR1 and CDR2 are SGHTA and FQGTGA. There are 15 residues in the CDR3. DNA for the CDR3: TGTGCCAGCAGTCCCGCCCTGGGGAGCACAGATACGCAGTATTTT. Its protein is CASSPALGSTDTQYF.

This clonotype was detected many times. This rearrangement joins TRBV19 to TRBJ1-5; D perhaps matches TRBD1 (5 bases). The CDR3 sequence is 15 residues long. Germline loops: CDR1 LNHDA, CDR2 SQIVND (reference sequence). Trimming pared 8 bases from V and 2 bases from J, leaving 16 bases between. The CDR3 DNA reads TGTGCCAGTGAAGGCCAGGGACGTCGCAATCAGCCCCAGCATTTT. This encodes CASEGQGRRNQPQHF.

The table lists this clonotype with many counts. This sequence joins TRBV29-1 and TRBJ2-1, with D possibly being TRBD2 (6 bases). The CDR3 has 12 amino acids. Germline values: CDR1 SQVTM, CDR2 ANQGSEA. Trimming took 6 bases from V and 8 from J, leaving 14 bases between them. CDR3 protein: CSVLWGDHEQFF. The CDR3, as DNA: TGCAGCGTCCTTTGGGGGGATCATGAGCAGTTCTTC.

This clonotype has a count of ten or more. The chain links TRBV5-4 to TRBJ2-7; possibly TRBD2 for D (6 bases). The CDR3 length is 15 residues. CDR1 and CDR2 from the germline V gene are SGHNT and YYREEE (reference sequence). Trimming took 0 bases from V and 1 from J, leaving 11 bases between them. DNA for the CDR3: TGTGCCAGCAGCTTGGAGGCAGGGACTTCCTACGAGCAGTACTTC. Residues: CASSLEAGTSYEQYF.